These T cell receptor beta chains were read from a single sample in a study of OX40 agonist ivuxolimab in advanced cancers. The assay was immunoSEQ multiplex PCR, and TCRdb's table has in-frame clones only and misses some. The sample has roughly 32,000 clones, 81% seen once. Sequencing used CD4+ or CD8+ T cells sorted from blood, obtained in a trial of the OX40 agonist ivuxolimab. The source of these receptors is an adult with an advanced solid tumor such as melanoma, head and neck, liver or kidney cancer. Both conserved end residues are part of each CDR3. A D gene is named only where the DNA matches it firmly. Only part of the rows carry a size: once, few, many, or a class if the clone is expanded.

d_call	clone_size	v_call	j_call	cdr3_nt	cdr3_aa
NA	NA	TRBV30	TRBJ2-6	TGTGCCTCCCGGGACTCTGGGGCCAACGTCCTGACTTTC	CASRDSGANVLTF
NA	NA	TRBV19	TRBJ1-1	TGTGCCAGTAGTACGACAGGAGGAGATACTGAAGCTTTCTTT	CASSTTGGDTEAFF
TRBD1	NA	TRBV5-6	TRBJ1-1	TGTGCCAGCAGCCCACAGGGGTCTGACACTGAAGCTTTCTTT	CASSPQGSDTEAFF
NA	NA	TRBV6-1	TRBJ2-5	TGTGCCAGCAGAGGAAGAAAGGCCGGACAAGAGACCCAGTACTTC	CASRGRKAGQETQYF
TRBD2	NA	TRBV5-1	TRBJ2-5	TGCGCCAGCAGCACCGGGACTAGCGGGAGAGAGACCCAGTACTTC	CASSTGTSGRETQYF
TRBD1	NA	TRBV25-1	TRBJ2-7	TGTGCCAGCAGTGAATATCCCGGACAGGGGGTAAAGCAGTACTTC	CASSEYPGQGVKQYF
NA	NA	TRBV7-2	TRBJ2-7	TGTGCCAGCAGCTCCCTGACTTTTCGGGCCCGTGAGCAGTACTTC	CASSSLTFRAREQYF
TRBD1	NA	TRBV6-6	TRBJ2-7	TGTGCCAGCAGTCATGATGGACAGGGAACACCCTACGAGCAGTACTTC	CASSHDGQGTPYEQYF
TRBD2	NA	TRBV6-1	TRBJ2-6	TGTGCCAGCAGTGAAGGCGGGGGCTCTGGGGCCAACGTCCTGACTTTC	CASSEGGGSGANVLTF
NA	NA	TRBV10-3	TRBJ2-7	TGTGCCATCAGAGGACGGCTGTCCTACGAGCAGTACTTC	CAIRGRLSYEQYF
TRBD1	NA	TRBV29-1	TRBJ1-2	TGCAGCACCTGGACAGGGGCTGGGTATGGCTACACCTTC	CSTWTGAGYGYTF
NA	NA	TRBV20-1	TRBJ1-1	TGCAGTGCCCCGGCGAACACTGAAGCTTTCTTT	CSAPANTEAFF
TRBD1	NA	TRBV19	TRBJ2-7	TGTGCCAGTAGTATCCGGCAGGGGGCTACCTACGAGCAGTACTTC	CASSIRQGATYEQYF
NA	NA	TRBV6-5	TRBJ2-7	TGTGCCAGCAGTTTTCCGGGAGCCGGTTTCTACGAGCAGTACTTC	CASSFPGAGFYEQYF
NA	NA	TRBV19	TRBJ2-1	TGTGCCAGTAGTCTTGATTACAGGTTGCAGTTCTTC	CASSLDYRLQFF
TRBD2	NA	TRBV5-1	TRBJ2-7	TGCGCCAGCAGCTTGGGGGCTAGCGGGAGGGCACACGAGCAGTACTTC	CASSLGASGRAHEQYF
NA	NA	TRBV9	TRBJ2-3	TGTGCCAGCAGCGTAGCTCAAGTTACAGATACGCAGTATTTT	CASSVAQVTDTQYF
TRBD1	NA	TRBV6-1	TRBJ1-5	TGTGCCAGCAGTGACCCTGCCGGAGGGGGCGTATGGGGCAATCAGCCCCAGCATTTT	CASSDPAGGGVWGNQPQHF
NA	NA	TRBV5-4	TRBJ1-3	TGTGCCAGCAGCTTGCAGGGGACTGGAAACACCATATATTTT	CASSLQGTGNTIYF
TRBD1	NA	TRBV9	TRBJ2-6	TGTGCCAGCAGCGTTCAACGGGGACAGGGTTCTGGGGCCAACGTCCTGACTTTC	CASSVQRGQGSGANVLTF
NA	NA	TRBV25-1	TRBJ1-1	TGTGCCAGCAGTGAACGAACTGAAGCTTTCTTT	CASSERTEAFF
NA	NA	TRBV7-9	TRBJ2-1	TGTGCCAGCAGCTTAACGGGGGGCTATGAGCAGTTCTTC	CASSLTGGYEQFF
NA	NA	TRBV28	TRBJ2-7	TGTGCCAGCAGTACGCCCAGGGTCGTGGTGTACGAGCAGTACTTC	CASSTPRVVVYEQYF
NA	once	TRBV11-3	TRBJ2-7	TGTGCCAGCAGCTTAGATCGAAGGGGCGAGCAGTACTTC	CASSLDRRGEQYF
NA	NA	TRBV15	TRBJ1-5	TGTGCCACCAGCAGAGATTTAGGGGAAGGTCAGCCCCAGCATTTT	CATSRDLGEGQPQHF
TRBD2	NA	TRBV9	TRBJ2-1	TGTGCCAGCAGCGCCCGTAGCGGGACGGGGAATGAGCAGTTCTTC	CASSARSGTGNEQFF
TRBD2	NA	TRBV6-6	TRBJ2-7	TGTGCCACACGGGGGGGTCCATCCTACGAGCAGTACTTC	CATRGGPSYEQYF
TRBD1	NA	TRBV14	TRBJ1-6	TGTGCCAGCAGGGGACAGGACTATTCACCCCTCCACTTT	CASRGQDYSPLHF
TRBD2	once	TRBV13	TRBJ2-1	TGTGCCAGCAGCTCTAGCGGGAGGGCACAGTTCTTC	CASSSSGRAQFF
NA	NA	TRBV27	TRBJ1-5	TGTGCCAGCAGTTTTTTGAGCAATCAGCCCCAGCATTTT	CASSFLSNQPQHF
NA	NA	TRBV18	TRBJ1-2	TGTGCCAGCTCAGCCACCTCGGGGGGACGGTATGGCTACACCTTC	CASSATSGGRYGYTF
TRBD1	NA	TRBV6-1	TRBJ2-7	TGTGCCCTGCTATCGGACAGGGGATCCTACGAGCAGTACTTC	CALLSDRGSYEQYF
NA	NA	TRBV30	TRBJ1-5	TGTGCCTGGAAGCCGCCAGGGCAAAGCAATCAGCCCCAGCATTTT	CAWKPPGQSNQPQHF
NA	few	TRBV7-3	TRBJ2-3	TGTGCCAGCAGTCTTATTTCAGGCACAGATACGCAGTATTTT	CASSLISGTDTQYF
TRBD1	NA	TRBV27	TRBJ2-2	TGTGCCAGCAGAAACAGGGGTACGAACACCGGGGAGCTGTTTTTT	CASRNRGTNTGELFF
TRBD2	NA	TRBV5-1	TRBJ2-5	TGCGCCAGCAGCTTGTTACTAGCGGGAGTCGGGCAAGAGACCCAGTACTTC	CASSLLLAGVGQETQYF
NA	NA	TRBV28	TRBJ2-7	TGTGCCAGCAGACTCCTCCGGGGTAACGAGCAGTACTTC	CASRLLRGNEQYF
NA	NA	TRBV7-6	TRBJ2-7	TGTGCCAGCAGCGGTGCCCTATACGAGCAGTACTTC	CASSGALYEQYF
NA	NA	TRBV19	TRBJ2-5	TGTGCCAGTAGTGTTCAGTGGCAAGAGACCCAGTACTTC	CASSVQWQETQYF
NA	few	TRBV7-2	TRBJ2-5	TGTGCCAGCAGCCCAACAGGGTTTGGAGAGACCCAGTACTTC	CASSPTGFGETQYF
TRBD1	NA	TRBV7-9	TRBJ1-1	TGTGCCAGCAGCTATCAGGGGGCCCCTGGGGCTTTCTTT	CASSYQGAPGAFF
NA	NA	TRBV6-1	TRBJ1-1	TGTGCCAGCAGGGGCGATACCGGACAGCTTGAAGCTTTCTTT	CASRGDTGQLEAFF
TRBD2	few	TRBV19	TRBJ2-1	TGTGCCAGTAGACTAGCGGGGGGTAATGAGCAGTTCTTC	CASRLAGGNEQFF
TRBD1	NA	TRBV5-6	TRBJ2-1	TGTGCCAGCAGCTTTGGGACAGGGGTCAATGAGCAGTTCTTC	CASSFGTGVNEQFF